This entry describes one T cell receptor (beta chain). Its antigen has not been determined. Per-base quality was not reported, and no clone a single base away is much larger than it. In the germline V gene, CDR1 corresponds to SGHTA and CDR2 to FQGNSA. Trimmed from V: 8 bases; trimmed from J: 3 bases; junction bases lacking a gene match: 5. Spanning cysteine to phenylalanine, the CDR3 consists of 13 amino acids. Here the CDR3 DNA is all that survives: 39 bases in frame from base 1. Samples from volunteer blood donors who had recovered from COVID-19 were contributed by a second Seattle source. Whole blood was collected in K2EDTA tubes by collaborating institutions according to the institutions' own protocols. Collaborator samples were shipped for TCRbeta analysis as frozen whole blood, isolated PBMCs, or DNA extracted from either sample type. The source of the sample is a study of blood T cell repertoires in COVID-19 (dated by TCRdb to the early 2020s). As for the study more broadly: Samples from collaborators originated in the United States, Italy and Spain and spanned both the acute and convalescent phases of COVID-19. The material from the prospective study consisted of cDNA or gDNA derived from T cells, B-cell-depleted T cells, or PBMCs. Samples came from the ongoing ImmuneRACE study (first 160 participants) plus 1,254 subjects from 6 global collaborators. The dataset comprised deeply sampled blood TCRbeta repertoires from subjects exposed to, actively infected with, or recovered from COVID-19. Where HLA class I and class II types were available, the types were taken from metadata supplied by the sample provider, not from assay-based typing. The sample metadata nearly always contained a de-identified subject ID, COVID-19 status, age in years and sex. A freely available public database, intended as a resource for researchers studying the immune response to SARS-CoV-2, is where the repertoires were released. What the research found in general, with its limitations: Clinical and demographic metadata were provided uncurated, with the amount varying by source and participant.

The immunoSEQ Assay, a bias-controlled multiplex PCR, was used to amplify TCRbeta CDR3 regions from genomic DNA. Per the source publication's procedure: Within the assay, amplification of reference gene primers was used to estimate how many nucleated cells each sample contained. To quantify the absolute abundance of each unique TCRbeta CDR3 rearrangement, sequence reads were collapsed and filtered. For each sample, productive Simpson clonality was calculated as the square root of Simpson's diversity index over productive rearrangements. TCRdb holds this immuneACCESS table with in-frame rearrangements only. Some clones are missing; in checked studies, unresolved V genes explain under half, and the rest has no known cause. For V, J and clone size, that table is used; D and trimming come from the DNA. Here the sample has about 250,000 clones; about 89% occur a single time. Of the sample, 0.94% is held by the ten largest clones.

The clonotype was recovered from a woman in her 40s who had recovered from COVID-19. Sequenced sample: peripheral blood. The rearranged chain carries TRBV7-2 and TRBJ2-7; a stretch of 9 junction bases matches TRBD1. DNA sequence: TGTGCCAGCGCCGGGACAGGGCTCTACGAGCAGTACTTC. Its amino acids are CASAGTGLYEQYF.